This TCR beta chain originates from a study of blood T cell repertoires in COVID-19. In germline, CDR1 is MNHEY, CDR2 SVGAGI. This CDR3 contains 14 residues. After removal of 7 bases from V and 4 bases from J, the junction contained 7 bases not matched to a gene. Sequenced by immunoSEQ multiplex PCR; TCRdb stores in-frame clones only, minus some. The sample lists roughly 230,000 clones, about 85% occurring once. The clonotype comes from a woman aged 60-75 years with active or convalescent COVID-19. The sequencing input was peripheral blood. The genes are TRBV6-5 and TRBJ2-3; 8 bases fit TRBD2. The CDR3 reads CASNPAGASDTQYF. CDR3 in DNA: TGTGCCAGCAATCCAGCGGGAGCGTCAGATACGCAGTATTTT.